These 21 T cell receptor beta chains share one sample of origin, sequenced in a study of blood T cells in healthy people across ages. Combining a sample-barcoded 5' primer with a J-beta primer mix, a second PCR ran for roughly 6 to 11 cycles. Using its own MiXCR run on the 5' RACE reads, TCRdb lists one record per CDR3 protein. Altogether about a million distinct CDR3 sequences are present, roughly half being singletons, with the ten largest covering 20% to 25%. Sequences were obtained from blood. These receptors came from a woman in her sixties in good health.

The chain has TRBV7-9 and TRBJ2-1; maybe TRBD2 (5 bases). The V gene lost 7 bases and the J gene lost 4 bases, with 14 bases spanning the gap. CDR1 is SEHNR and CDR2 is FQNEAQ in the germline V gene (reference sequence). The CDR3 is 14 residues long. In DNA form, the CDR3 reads TGTGCCAGCAACGAATTAGGAGGATACAATGAGCAGTTCTTC. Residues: CASNELGGYNEQFF.

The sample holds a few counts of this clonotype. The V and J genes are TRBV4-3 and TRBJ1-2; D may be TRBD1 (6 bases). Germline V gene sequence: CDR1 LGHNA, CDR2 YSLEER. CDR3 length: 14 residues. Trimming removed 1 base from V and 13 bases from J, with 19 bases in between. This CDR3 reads CASSQAAGGRDVTF. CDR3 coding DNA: TGCGCCAGCAGCCAAGCTGCCGGGGGGCGAGACGTCACCTTC.

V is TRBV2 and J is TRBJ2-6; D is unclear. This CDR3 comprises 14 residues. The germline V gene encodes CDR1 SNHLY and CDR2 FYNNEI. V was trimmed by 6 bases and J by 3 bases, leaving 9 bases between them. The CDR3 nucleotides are TGTGCCAGCAGACCCGAGCTTGGGGCCAACGTCCTGACTTTC. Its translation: CASRPELGANVLTF.

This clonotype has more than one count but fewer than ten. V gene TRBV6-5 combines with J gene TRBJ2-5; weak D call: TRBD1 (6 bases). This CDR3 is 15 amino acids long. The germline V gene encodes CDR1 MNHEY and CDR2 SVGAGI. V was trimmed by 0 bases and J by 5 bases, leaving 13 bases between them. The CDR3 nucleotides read TGTGCCAGCAGTTACTCGAGGCCAAGGGGGGAGACCCAGTACTTC. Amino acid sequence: CASSYSRPRGETQYF.

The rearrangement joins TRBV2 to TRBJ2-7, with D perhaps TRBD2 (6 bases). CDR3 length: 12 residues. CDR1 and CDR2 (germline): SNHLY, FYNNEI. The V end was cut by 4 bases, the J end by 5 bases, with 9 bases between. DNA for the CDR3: TGTGCCAGCAGTGTGCGGGACCACGAGCAGTACTTC. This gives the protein CASSVRDHEQYF.

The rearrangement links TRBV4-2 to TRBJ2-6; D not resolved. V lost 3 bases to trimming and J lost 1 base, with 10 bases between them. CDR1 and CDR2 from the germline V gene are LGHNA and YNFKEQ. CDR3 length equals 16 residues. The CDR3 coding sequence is TGTGCCAGCAGCCAGGAGTCCCGTTCTGGGGCCAACGTCCTGACTTTC. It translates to CASSQESRSGANVLTF.

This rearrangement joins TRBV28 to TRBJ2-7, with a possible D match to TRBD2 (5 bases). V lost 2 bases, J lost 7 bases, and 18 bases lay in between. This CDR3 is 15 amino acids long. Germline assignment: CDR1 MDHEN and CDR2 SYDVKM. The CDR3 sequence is CASSLGPRGSREQYF. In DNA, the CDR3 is TGTGCCAGCAGTTTAGGGCCCCGGGGAAGCAGGGAGCAGTACTTC.

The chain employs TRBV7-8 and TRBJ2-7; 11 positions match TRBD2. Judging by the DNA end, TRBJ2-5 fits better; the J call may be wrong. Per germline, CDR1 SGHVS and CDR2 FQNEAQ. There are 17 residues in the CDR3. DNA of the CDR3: TGTGCCAGCAGCCCCCTAGGGGTAGCGGGAGGGCTGGAGACCCAGTACTTC. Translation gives CASSPLGVAGGLETQYF.

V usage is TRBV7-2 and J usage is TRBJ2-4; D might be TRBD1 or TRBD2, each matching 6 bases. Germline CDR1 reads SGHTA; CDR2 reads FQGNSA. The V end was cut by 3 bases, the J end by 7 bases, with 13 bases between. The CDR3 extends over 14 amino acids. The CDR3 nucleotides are TGTGCCAGCAGCTTGAGTGAAGGGGGGAACATTCAGTACTTC. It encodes CASSLSEGGNIQYF.

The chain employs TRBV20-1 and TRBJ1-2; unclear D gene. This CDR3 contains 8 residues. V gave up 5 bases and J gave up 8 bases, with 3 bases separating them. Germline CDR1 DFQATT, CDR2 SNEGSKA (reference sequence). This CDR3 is CSAYGYTF. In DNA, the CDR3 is TGCAGTGCTTACGGCTACACCTTC.

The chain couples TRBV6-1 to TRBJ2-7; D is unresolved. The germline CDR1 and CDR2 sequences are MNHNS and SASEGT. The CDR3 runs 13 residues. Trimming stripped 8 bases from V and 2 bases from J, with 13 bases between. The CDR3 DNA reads TGTGCCAGCGTGGAGCAGGACCCCTACGAGCAGTACTTC. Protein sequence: CASVEQDPYEQYF.

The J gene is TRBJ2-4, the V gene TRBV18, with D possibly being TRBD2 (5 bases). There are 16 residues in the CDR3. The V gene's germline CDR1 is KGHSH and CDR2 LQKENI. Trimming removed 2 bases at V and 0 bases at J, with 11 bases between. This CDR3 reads CASSPIVREAKNIQYF. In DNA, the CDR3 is TGTGCCAGCTCACCAATCGTCCGGGAAGCCAAAAACATTCAGTACTTC.

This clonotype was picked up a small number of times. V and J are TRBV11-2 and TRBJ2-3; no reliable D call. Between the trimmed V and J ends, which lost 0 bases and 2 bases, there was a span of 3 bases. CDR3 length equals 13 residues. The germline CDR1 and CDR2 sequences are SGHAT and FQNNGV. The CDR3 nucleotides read TGTGCCAGCAGCTTAGAACACACAGATACGCAGTATTTT. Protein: CASSLEHTDTQYF.

The CDR3 protein is CSARDFRSDNEQFF. The CDR3 region has the DNA TGCAGTGCTAGAGACTTCCGTTCCGACAATGAGCAGTTCTTC. The V gene is TRBV20-1, the J gene TRBJ2-1, with unresolved D. Germline V gives CDR1 DFQATT, CDR2 SNEGSKA (reference sequence). The V gene lost 0 bases and the J gene lost 5 bases, with 11 bases spanning the gap. The CDR3 consists of 14 residues.

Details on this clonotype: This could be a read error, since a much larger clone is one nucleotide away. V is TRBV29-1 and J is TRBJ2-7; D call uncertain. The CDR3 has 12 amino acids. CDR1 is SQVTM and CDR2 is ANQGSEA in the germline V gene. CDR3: CSAEVSSYEQYF. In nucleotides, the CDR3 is TGCAGCGCTGAAGTAAGTTCCTACGAGCAGTACTTC.

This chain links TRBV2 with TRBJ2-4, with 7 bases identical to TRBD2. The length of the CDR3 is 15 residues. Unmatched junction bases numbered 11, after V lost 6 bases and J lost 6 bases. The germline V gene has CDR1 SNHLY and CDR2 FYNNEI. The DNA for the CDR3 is TGTGCCAGCAGGTTTGCCCGGGGGGAGGTAAACATTCAGTACTTC. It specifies CASRFARGEVNIQYF.

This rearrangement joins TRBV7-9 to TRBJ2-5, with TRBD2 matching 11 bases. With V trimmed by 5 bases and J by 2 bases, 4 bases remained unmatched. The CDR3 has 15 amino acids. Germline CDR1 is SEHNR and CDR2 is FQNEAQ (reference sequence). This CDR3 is CASSPSGRRQETQYF. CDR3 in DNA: TGTGCCAGCAGCCCTAGCGGGAGGAGGCAAGAGACCCAGTACTTC.

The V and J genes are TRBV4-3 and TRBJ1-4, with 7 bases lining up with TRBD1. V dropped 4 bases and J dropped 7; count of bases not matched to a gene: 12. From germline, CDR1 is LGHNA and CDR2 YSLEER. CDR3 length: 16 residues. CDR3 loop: CASSRAPQGSSEKLFF. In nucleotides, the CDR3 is TGCGCCAGCAGCCGCGCCCCACAGGGGTCGAGTGAAAAACTGTTTTTT.

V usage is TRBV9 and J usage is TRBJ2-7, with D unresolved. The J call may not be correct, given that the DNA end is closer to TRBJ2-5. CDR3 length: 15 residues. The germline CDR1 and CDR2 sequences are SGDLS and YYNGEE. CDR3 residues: CASSVDFGPIGTQYF. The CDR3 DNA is TGTGCCAGCAGCGTTGACTTTGGCCCTATTGGGACCCAGTACTTC.

CDR3 loop: CASSLFSPERSYNEQFF. CDR3 nucleotides: TGTGCCAGCAGCTTATTTTCACCGGAGCGGTCCTACAATGAGCAGTTCTTC. The rearrangement uses TRBV7-9 and TRBJ2-1; tentatively, D is TRBD2 (5 bases). CDR1 and CDR2 (germline): SEHNR, FQNEAQ (reference sequence). V was clipped by 2 bases and J by 1 base, with 15 bases between them. The CDR3 length is 17 residues.

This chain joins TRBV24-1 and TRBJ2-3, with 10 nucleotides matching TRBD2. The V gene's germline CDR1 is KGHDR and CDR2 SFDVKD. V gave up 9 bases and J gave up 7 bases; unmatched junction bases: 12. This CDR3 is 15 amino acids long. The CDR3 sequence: CATGTALAGDHTQYF. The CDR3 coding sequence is TGTGCCACCGGGACGGCCCTAGCGGGAGACCATACGCAGTATTTT.